This T cell receptor (beta chain) was recorded in a study of blood T cell repertoires in COVID-19 (TCRdb year 2020). About the investigation overall: The collaborator samples originated in the United States, Italy and Spain and spanned the acute and convalescent phases of COVID-19. The repertoires were released in a freely available public database intended as a resource for research on the immune response to SARS-CoV-2. The dataset comprised deeply sampled blood TCRbeta repertoires from subjects exposed to, actively infected with, or recovered from COVID-19. Samples came from the ongoing ImmuneRACE study (first 160 participants) plus 1,254 subjects from 6 global collaborators. HLA class I and class II types, where available, came from metadata supplied by the sample provider rather than from assay-based typing. Nearly every sample came with metadata listing a de-identified subject ID, COVID-19 status, age in years and sex. The prospective study material was composed of cDNA or gDNA derived from T cells, B-cell-depleted T cells, or PBMCs. Broad study findings and their caveats: How much clinical and demographic metadata was included differed by source and by participant, and the metadata was provided uncurated.

The immunoSEQ Assay, a bias-controlled multiplex PCR, was used to amplify TCRbeta CDR3 regions from genomic DNA. Concerning the study's data processing: Nucleated cell counts per sample were estimated from amplification of reference gene primers within the assay. Sequence reads were collapsed and filtered to measure the absolute abundance of every unique TCRbeta CDR3 rearrangement. For each sample, productive Simpson clonality was calculated by taking the square root of Simpson's diversity index across productive rearrangements. This immuneACCESS table, as held by TCRdb, lists in-frame sequences with V and J called but not all clones. Of the missing ones, under half trace to an unresolved V gene in checked studies; the others have no known cause. From that table come the V and J calls and clone size; the DNA was used to work out D and trimming. Present in this sample are a few hundred thousand clones, 85% to 90% of which were seen just once. Roughly 1.2% of the sample comes from the top ten.

The sample holds one count of this clone. Its binding antigen is unknown. There are no base qualities to consult, and no much larger clone falls within one base. The CDR3 holds 14 amino acids from the cysteine to the phenylalanine. Only the CDR3 DNA is retained, 42 bases long and in frame from the first base. CDR1 and CDR2 are read off the germline V gene as SGHVS and FQNEAQ. Unmatched junction bases come to 9, with V trimmed by 5 bases and J by 8 bases. Participants in the prospective study were enrolled through a virtual design, were aged 18 to 89 years, and lived in roughly 26 United States geographic areas. In the prospective study, participants were assigned to cohorts based on the clinical history participants reported in a screening survey and a study questionnaire. Recovered participants in ImmuneRACE Cohort 3 were defined by two consecutive negative NP/OP PCR tests, clearance by a healthcare professional, or resolution of symptoms. In the prospective study, mobile phlebotomists collected whole blood, serum and a nasopharyngeal or oropharyngeal swab from each participant. Over an approximately 2-month period, participants in the prospective study had the option of providing additional blood draws and questionnaires. Prospective study blood samples were shipped either frozen or at room temperature before DNA extraction.

The source material was PBMCs or T cells enriched from blood (not recorded which). The sequence was obtained from a woman between 18 and 29 years old who had recovered from COVID-19. Recombination linked TRBV7-8 to TRBJ2-1; TRBD1 fits 7 bases in the junction. The encoded CDR3 is CASSETGYVHEQFF. The DNA sequence is as follows: TGTGCCAGCAGCGAGACAGGGTACGTCCATGAGCAGTTCTTC.